The clone carrying this T cell receptor beta chain was observed a few times. Its specificity is not known. The sample holds other DNA sequences that translate to the same CDR3. The data stem from a study of cytomegalovirus exposure and HLA in healthy donors. The CDR3 has 13 residues. The V gene's germline CDR1 is GTSNPN and CDR2 SVGIG (reference sequence). Losses at the gene ends were 0 bases for V and 3 bases for J; bases not matched to a gene: 1. Overall study findings and caveats: According to reports, the classifier identified cytomegalovirus status with high specificity and sensitivity. There were under 200 TCR beta chains listed as cytomegalovirus-associated. Most TCRs appeared rarely, but some public TCRs recurred in many donors.

The donors were part of the roughly 130-subject validation cohort, which stood apart from the roughly 640-subject first cohort. TCRdb's copy holds only in-frame clones and misses some; the assay was immunoSEQ multiplex PCR. This table holds roughly 130,000 clones, 85% to 90% found once. The material sequenced was PBMCs. The rearrangement uses TRBV30 and TRBJ2-7, with 8 positions matching TRBD1. The source of this sequence is a man aged 18 to 35 in good health and CMV-seronegative. As DNA, the CDR3 is TGTGCCTGGAGTGTAGGACAGGGCTACGAGCAGTACTTC. Residues: CAWSVGQGYEQYF. Looking up the rest from reference TRBV30 and TRBJ2-7 gives the full variable domain: SQTIHQWPATLVQPVGSPLSLECTVEGTSNPNLYWYRQAAGRGLQLLFYSVGIGQISSEVPQNLSASRPQDRQFILSSKKLLLSDSGFYLCAWSVGQGYEQYFGPGTRLTVT.